This TCR beta chain was identified during a study of T cells after yellow fever vaccination. About the study: Preparation of the low-cell-number fractions used SMART-Seq v4 Ultra Low Input.

This clonotype was detected only a few times. Its target is not known. The CDR3 length is 15 residues. The germline V gene has CDR1 SNHLY and CDR2 FYNNEI. With 6 bases removed from V and 7 bases from J, the gap between germline ends came to 19 bases. Study-wide results and caveats: FACS-sorted repertoires could contain abundant clonotypes contaminating from the bulk population. Once the booster was given, most primary-vaccination clones reappeared, at approximately 97% for CD4 and over 75% for CD8.

As TCR cDNA was made by 5'RACE template switching, a universal primer site and UMIs were added. TCRdb used MiXCR to reprocess the 5' RACE reads, holding one entry per CDR3 protein. The sample contains 100,000 to 150,000 distinct CDR3 sequences, about 8.4% of which appear only once. The origin of this receptor is a man aged 18 to 29 who received the YFV17D yellow fever vaccine. This chain joins TRBV2 and TRBJ1-5, with D possibly matching TRBD1 (6 bases). The specimen comprised CD8+ T cells sorted from PBMCs, sampled on the day of the yellow fever booster vaccination. The CDR3 nucleotides read TGTGCCAGCAGCCCACACTTCGGGGGCAGCCAGCCCCAGCATTTT. This encodes CASSPHFGGSQPQHF.